The clone carrying this T cell receptor beta chain was picked up a small number of times. Its antigen is unidentified. The source of the sample is a study of vaccination effects on CD4 cells after COVID-19. Study as a whole: Each participant received a vaccine that was either BNT162b2 or mRNA-1273, given as two doses.

Upon completion of more than eight days in culture, CD4+ T cells were isolated. Profiled with immunoSEQ multiplex PCR; TCRdb holds only in-frame clones, not every one. The sample carries around 70,000 clones, approximately 80% recorded once. This CDR3 has 14 residues. Germline CDR1 LNHDA, CDR2 SQIVND (reference sequence). Trimming took 8 bases from V and 7 from J; bases not matched to a gene: 8. This rearrangement joins TRBV19 to TRBJ2-1; TRBD2 matches at 10 bases. The clonotype was recovered from a human donor who received a COVID-19 vaccine. This specimen was CD4+ T cells from PBMCs cultured without peptide, taken before COVID-19 vaccination. The CDR3 sequence is CASSWTSGGNEQFF. The CDR3 nucleotides are TGTGCCAGTTCATGGACTAGCGGTGGGAATGAGCAGTTCTTC.